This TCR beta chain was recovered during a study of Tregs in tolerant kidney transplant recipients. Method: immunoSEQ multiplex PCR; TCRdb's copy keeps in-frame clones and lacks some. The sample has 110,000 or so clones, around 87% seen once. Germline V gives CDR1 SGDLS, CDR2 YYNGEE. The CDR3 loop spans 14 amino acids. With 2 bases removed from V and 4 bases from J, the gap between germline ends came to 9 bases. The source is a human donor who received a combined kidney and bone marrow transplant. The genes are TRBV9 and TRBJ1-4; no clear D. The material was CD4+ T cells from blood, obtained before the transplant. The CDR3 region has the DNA TGTGCCAGCAGCGTGGGCCCCCTTAATGAAAAACTGTTTTTT. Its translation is CASSVGPLNEKLFF.